This T cell receptor (beta chain) is from a study of cytomegalovirus exposure and HLA in healthy donors. In this sample, this clone turned up a few times. What it binds is unknown. Study-wide findings and caveats: Accounts indicate the classifier identified cytomegalovirus status with strong specificity and sensitivity. Association of a missense DCLRE1C variant with TCR beta V- and J-gene trimming was reported in a later analysis. Segments of the TCR beta V type were, in most cases, productive about 90% or about 30% of the time in an earlier analysis.

The PCR employed 60 Vbeta primers together with 13 Jbeta primers. This table comes from immunoSEQ multiplex PCR, and its TCRdb copy is limited to in-frame clones, with some not included. The sample yields around 90,000 clones, approximately 60% seen once. Sequencing was performed on PBMCs. This receptor was identified in a boy between 5 and 17 years old in good health and CMV-seropositive.

The CDR3 bases are TGTGCCTGGAGTGTAAAGGGAGGACAGCCCCAGCATTTT. As protein: CAWSVKGGQPQHF. This chain connects TRBV30 to TRBJ1-5; D ambiguous. The CDR3 consists of 13 residues. The ends were cut back, 0 bases at V and 7 bases at J, with 10 bases in the middle. Germline CDR1 GTSNPN, CDR2 SVGIG (reference sequence). Full variable domain (outside the CDR3, taken from reference TRBV30 and TRBJ1-5): SQTIHQWPATLVQPVGSPLSLECTVEGTSNPNLYWYRQAAGRGLQLLFYSVGIGQISSEVPQNLSASRPQDRQFILSSKKLLLSDSGFYLCAWSVKGGQPQHFGDGTRLSIL.